This record concerns one T cell receptor beta chain sequence. The antigen is unknown. 5'RACE template switching built TCR beta cDNA with unique molecular identifiers. Following a re-call of the 5' RACE reads, TCRdb has one entry per CDR3 protein and lacks DNA. Here the sample table reports 350,000 to 400,000 distinct CDR3 sequences. These data originate in a study of T cells expressing NK-cell markers. Study overall: The authors derived TCR beta repertoires from sorted CD3+CD56+NKG2C+, CD3+CD56+NKG2C- and CD3+CD56-NKG2C+ T cells. Study outcomes and limitations: It is unclear if expanded NKG2C-expressing clones target HCMV antigens.

The CDR3 spans 15 residues. CDR1 is SGHTA, CDR2 FQGNSA, per germline. The chain recombines TRBV7-2 with TRBJ2-7; as DNA is missing, the TRBD1 call by TCRdb cannot be tested. The source of this sequence is a woman between 50 and 59 years old in good health. The source material was blood T cells: a sorted CD56 or NKG2C T cell subset, CD4+ or CD8+ T cells, or bulk PBMC T cells (not recorded which). CDR3 sequence: CASSSPGARAYEQYF.